This entry concerns a single T cell receptor (beta chain). No antigen is known for it. The read halts 3 residues ahead of the CDR3 end, with the missing end drawn from the germline J gene. The data originate from a study of T cells in women clearing cervical HPV infection. Study context: For cases, blood was sampled a median about 140 days after lesion detection, interquartile range about 90 to 200 days. HLA type stays a possible confounder, typing being limited. Study-wide points: Controls had more TRBV6-7 (0.16%) than cases (approximately 0.11%). Effector/memory and HPV-specific T cells were not isolated, and association timing is unknown.

Repertoires were generated with immunoSEQ multiplex PCR, while TCRdb's copy carries only in-frame clones and drops some. Recorded for this sample: fewer than 30,000 clones. CDR1 and CDR2 from the germline V gene are SGHAT and FQDESV (reference sequence). The CDR3 has 14 amino acids. Losses at the gene ends were 11 bases for V and 5 bases for J; bases not matched to a gene: 9. The J gene is TRBJ2-5, the V gene TRBV11-1; 12 bases fit TRBD1. Sequences were obtained from blood buffy coat. This clonotype was sampled from a woman aged 18 to 75 with a cervical HPV16 infection that either progressed to CIN3+ or cleared (not recorded which). The CDR3 sequence is CASGTGGTAETQYF. The covered CDR3 bases are TGTGCCTCCGGGACAGGGGGCACCGCGGAGACC.